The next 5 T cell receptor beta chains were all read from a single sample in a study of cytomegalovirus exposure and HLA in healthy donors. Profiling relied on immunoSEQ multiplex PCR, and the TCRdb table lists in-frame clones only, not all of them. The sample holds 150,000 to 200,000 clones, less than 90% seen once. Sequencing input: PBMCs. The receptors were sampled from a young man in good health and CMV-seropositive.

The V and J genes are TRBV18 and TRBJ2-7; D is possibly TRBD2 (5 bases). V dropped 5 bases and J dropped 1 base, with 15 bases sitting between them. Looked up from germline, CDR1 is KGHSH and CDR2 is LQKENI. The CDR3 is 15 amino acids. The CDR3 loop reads CASSSISGGSYEQYF. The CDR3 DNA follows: TGTGCCAGCTCATCAATCTCAGGAGGTTCCTACGAGCAGTACTTC.

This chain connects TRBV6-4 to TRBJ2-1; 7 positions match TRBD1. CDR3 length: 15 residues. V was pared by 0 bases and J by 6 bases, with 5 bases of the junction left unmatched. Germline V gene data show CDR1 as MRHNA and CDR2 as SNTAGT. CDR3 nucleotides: TGTGCCAGCAGTGACTCGTTAGGGGACAGCAATGAGCAGTTCTTC. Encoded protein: CASSDSLGDSNEQFF.

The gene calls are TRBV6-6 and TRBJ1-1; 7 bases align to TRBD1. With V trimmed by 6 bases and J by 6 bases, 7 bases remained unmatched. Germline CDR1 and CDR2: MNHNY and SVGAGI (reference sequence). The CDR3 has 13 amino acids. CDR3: CASSYDRDAEAFF. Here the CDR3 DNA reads TGTGCCAGCAGCTATGACAGGGACGCTGAAGCTTTCTTT.

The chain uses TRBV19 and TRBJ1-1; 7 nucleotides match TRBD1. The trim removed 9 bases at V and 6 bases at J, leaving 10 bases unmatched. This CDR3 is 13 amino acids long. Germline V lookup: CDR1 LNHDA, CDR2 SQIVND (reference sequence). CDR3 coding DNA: TGTGCCAGCAGCCCGACAGGGACGTCTGAAGCTTTCTTT. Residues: CASSPTGTSEAFF.

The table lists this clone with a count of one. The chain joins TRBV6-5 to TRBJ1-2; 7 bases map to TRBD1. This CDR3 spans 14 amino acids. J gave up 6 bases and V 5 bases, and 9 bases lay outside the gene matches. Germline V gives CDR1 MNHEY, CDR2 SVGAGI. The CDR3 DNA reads TGTGCCAGCAGTACAGGGGAGGCCTTCCATGGCTACACCTTC. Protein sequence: CASSTGEAFHGYTF.